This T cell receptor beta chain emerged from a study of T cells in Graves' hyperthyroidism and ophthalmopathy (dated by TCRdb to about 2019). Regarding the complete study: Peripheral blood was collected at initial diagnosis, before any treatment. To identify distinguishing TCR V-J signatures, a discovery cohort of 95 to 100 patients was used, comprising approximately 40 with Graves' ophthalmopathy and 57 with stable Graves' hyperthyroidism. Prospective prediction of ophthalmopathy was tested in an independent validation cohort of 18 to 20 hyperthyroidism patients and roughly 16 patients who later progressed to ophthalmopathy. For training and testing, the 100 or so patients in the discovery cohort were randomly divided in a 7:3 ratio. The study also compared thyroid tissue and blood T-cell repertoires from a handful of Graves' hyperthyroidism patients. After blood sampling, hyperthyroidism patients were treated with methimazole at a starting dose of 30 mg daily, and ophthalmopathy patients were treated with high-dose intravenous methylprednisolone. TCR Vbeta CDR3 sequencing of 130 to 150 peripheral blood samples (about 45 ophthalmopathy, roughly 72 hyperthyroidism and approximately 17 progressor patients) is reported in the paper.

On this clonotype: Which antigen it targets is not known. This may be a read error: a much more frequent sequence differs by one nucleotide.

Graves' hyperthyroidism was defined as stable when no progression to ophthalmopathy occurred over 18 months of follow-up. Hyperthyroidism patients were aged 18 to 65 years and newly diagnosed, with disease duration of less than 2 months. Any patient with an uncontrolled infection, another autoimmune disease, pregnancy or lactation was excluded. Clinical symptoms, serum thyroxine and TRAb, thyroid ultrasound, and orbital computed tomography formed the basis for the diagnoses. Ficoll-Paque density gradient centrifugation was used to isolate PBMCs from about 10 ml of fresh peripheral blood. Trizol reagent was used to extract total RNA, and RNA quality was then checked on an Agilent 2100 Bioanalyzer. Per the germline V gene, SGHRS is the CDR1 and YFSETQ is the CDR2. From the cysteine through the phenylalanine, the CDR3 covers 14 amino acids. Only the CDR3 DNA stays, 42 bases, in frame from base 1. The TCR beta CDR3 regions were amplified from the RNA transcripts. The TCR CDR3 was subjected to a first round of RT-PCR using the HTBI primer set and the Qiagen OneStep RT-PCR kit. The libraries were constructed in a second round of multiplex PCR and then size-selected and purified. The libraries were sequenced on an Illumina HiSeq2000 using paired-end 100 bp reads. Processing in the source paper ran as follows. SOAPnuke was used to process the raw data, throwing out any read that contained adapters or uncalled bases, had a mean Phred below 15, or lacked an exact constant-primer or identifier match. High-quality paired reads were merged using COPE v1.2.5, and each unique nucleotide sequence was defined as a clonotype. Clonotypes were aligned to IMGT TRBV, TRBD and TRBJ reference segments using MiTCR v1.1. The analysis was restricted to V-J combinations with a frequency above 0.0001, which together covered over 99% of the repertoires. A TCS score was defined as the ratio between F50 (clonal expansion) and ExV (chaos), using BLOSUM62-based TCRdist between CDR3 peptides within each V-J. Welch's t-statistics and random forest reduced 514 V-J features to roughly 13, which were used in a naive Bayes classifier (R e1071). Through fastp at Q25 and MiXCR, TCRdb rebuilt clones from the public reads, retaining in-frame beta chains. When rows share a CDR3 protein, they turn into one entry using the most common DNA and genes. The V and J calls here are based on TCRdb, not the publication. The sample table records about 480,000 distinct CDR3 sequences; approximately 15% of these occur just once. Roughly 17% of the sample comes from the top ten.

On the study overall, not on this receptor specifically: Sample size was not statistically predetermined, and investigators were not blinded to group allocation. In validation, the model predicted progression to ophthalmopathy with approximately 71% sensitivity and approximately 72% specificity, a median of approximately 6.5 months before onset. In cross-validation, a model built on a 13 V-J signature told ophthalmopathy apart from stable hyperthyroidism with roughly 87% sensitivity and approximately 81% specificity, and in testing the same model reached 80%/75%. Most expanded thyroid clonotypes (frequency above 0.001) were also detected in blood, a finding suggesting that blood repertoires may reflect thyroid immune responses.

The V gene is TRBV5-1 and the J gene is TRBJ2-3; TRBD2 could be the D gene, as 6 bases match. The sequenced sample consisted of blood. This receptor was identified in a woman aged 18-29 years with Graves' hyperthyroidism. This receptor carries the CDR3 CASTREFRTETQYF. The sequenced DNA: TGCGCCAGCACCCGGGAGTTCCGAACAGAAACGCAGTATTTT.